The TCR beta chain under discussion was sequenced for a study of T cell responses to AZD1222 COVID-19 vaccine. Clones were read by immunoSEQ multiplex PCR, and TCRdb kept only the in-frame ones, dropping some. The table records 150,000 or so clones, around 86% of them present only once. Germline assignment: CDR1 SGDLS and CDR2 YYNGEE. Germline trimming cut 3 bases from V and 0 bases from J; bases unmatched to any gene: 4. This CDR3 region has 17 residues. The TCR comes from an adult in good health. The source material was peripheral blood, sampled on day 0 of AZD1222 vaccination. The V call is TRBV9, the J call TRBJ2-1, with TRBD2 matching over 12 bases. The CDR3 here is CASSATSGGYSYNEQFF. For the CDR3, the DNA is TGTGCCAGCAGCGCGACTAGCGGGGGCTACTCCTACAATGAGCAGTTCTTC.